This TCR beta chain was recovered during a study of T cells after yellow fever vaccination. Study-level results: Among primary-vaccination clones, most reappeared after the booster, at roughly 95% for CD4 and roughly 90% for CD8. Overlap between CD4 and CD8 compartments was detected for a small share of clonotypes. There was a possibility that FACS-sorted repertoires contained abundant clonotypes contaminating from the bulk population.

The authors made TCR cDNA by 5'RACE template switching, adding a universal primer site and UMIs. TCRdb reprocessed the 5' RACE reads via MiXCR and lists one record per CDR3 protein. The table has about 400,000 distinct CDR3 sequences, 11% seen once. Trimming took 3 bases from V and 7 from J, leaving 12 bases between them. The CDR3 runs to 12 residues. Germline lookup yields CDR1 DFQATT and CDR2 SNEGSKA (reference sequence). On this clonotype: What it binds is unknown.

The V gene is TRBV20-1, the J gene TRBJ2-5; D possibly corresponds to TRBD1 (6 bases). Sequencing used PBMCs, obtained on the day of the first yellow fever vaccination. The receptor's source is a man aged 18 to 29 who received the YFV17D yellow fever vaccine. In DNA form, the CDR3 reads TGCAGTGCTAGCGTCCTAGGGGGGACCCAGTACTTC. Residues: CSASVLGGTQYF.